This T cell receptor beta chain was captured by sequencing in a study of blood T cell repertoires in COVID-19. Study details: The origin of the acute and convalescent COVID-19 samples was the United States, Italy and Spain. The analysed material was cDNA or gDNA that came from T cells, B-cell-depleted T cells, or PBMCs.

Per the study methods: The authors estimated nucleated cell counts from reference gene primer amplification. Some clones are missing from TCRdb's copy, which holds only in-frame ones; the method was immunoSEQ multiplex PCR. V, J and clone size reflect that table, while D and trimming were determined from the DNA. The sample holds around 90,000 clones, about 91% seen once. A remark on this clone: An end of the junction does not agree with germline; a read error may underlie this.

This receptor was obtained from a man between 45 and 60 years old with COVID-19, enrolled during active disease. The sequenced sample was peripheral blood.

CDR3 in amino acids: CASSASRGVYNEQFF. In nucleotides, the CDR3 is TGTGCTAGCAGCGCGAGCCGGGGAGTGTACAATGAGCAGTTCTTC. This chain links TRBV7-7 with TRBJ2-1, with D possibly matching TRBD2 (5 bases). The CDR3 has 15 amino acids. CDR1 is SSHAT and CDR2 is FNYEAQ in the germline V gene (reference sequence).